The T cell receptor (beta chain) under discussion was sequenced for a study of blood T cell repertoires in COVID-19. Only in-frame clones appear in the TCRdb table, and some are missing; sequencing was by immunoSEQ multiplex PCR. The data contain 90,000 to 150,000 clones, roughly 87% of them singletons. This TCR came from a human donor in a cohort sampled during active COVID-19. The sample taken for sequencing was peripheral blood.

In DNA form, the CDR3 reads TGTGCCAGTAGTATCTACCGACAGGGCTCTGGGGAGCTGTTTTTT. Translation gives CASSIYRQGSGELFF. This chain connects TRBV19 to TRBJ2-2; 7 nucleotides align to TRBD1. The length of the CDR3 is 15 residues. Germline loops: CDR1 LNHDA, CDR2 SQIVND (reference sequence). Unmatched junction bases numbered 9, after V lost 3 bases and J lost 8 bases.